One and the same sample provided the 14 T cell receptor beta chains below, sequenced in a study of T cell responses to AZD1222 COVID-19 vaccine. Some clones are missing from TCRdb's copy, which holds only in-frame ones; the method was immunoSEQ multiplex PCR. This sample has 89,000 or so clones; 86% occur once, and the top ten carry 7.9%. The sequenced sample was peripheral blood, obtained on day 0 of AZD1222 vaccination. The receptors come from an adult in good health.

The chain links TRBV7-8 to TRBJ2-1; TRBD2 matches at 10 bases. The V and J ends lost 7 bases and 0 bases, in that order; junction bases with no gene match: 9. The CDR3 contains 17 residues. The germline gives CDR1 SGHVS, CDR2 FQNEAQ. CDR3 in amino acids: CASTLAGVSSSYNEQFF. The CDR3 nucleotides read TGTGCCAGCACCCTAGCGGGAGTTTCGAGCTCCTACAATGAGCAGTTCTTC.

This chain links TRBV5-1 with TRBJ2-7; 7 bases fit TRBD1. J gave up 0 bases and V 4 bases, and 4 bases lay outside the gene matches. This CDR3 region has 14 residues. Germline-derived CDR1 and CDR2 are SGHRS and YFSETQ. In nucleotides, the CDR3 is TGCGCCAGCAGCCCGGGACAGCCCTCCTACGAGCAGTACTTC. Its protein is CASSPGQPSYEQYF.

The CDR3 DNA follows: TGTGCCAGCAGTTTGGGTAGCGGGAGGTCTTACAATGAGCAGTTCTTC. It translates to CASSLGSGRSYNEQFF. This chain joins TRBV28 and TRBJ2-1; 10 bases map to TRBD2. Germline values: CDR1 MDHEN, CDR2 SYDVKM. With V trimmed by 3 bases and J by 4 bases, 6 bases remained unmatched. The CDR3 sequence is 16 residues long. Drawing the rest from reference TRBV28 and TRBJ2-1, the complete variable domain is DVKVTQSSRYLVKRTGEKVFLECVQDMDHENMFWYRQDPGLGLRLIYFSYDVKMKEKGDIPEGYSVSREKKERFSLILESASTNQTSMYLCASSLGSGRSYNEQFFGPGTRLTVL.

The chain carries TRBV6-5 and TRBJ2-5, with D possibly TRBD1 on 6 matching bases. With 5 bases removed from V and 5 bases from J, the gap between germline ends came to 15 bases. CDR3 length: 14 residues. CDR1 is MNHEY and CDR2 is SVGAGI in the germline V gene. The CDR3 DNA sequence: TGTGCCAGCAGTCCCGGGATCCAGGGGGAGACCCAGTACTTC. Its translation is CASSPGIQGETQYF.

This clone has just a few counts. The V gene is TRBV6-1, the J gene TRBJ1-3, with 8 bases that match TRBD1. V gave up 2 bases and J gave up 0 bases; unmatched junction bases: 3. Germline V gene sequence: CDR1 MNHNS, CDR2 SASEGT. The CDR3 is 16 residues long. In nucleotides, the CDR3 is TGTGCCAGCAGTGAACAGGGGGCCTTCTCTGGAAACACCATATATTTT. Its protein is CASSEQGAFSGNTIYF.

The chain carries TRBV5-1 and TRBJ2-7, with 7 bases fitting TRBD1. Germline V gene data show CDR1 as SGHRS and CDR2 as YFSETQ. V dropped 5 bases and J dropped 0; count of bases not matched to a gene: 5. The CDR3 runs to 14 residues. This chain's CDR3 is CASRKGQSSYEQYF. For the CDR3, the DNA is TGCGCCAGCAGGAAGGGACAGAGCTCCTACGAGCAGTACTTC.

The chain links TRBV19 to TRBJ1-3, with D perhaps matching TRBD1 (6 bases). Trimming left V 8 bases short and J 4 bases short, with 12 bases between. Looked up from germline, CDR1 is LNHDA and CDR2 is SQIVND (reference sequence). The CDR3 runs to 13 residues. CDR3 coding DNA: TGTGCCAGTGGCGAGGGGGGCGGAAACACCATATATTTT. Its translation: CASGEGGGNTIYF.

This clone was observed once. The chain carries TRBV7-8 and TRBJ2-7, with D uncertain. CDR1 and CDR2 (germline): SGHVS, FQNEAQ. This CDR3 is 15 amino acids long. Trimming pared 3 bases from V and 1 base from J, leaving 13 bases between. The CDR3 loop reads CASSFQTTISYEQYF. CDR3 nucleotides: TGTGCCAGCAGCTTTCAAACCACGATTTCCTACGAGCAGTACTTC.

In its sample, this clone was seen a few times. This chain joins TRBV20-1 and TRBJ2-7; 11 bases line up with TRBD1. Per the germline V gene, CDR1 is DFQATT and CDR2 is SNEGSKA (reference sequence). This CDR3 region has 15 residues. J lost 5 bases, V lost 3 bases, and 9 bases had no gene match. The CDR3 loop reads CSASGTGGKVNEQYF. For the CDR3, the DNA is TGCAGTGCTAGTGGGACAGGGGGAAAGGTTAACGAGCAGTACTTC.

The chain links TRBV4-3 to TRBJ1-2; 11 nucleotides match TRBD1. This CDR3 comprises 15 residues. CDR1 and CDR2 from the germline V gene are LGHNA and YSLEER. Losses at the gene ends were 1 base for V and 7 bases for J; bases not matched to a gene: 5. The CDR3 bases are TGCGCCAGCAGCCAAGCAGGACAGGGGGCGGTTGGCTACACCTTC. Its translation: CASSQAGQGAVGYTF.

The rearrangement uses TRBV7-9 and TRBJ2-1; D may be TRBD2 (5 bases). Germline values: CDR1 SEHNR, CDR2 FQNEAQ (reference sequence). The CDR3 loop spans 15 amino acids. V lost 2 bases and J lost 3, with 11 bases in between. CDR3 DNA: TGTGCCAGCAGCTTACATCGGACTGTCTACAATGAGCAGTTCTTC. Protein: CASSLHRTVYNEQFF. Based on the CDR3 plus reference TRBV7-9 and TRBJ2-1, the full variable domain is DTGVSQNPRHKITKRGQNVTFRCDPISEHNRLYWYRQTLGQGPEFLTYFQNEAQLEKSRLLSDRFSAERPKGSFSTLEIQRTEQGDSAMYLCASSLHRTVYNEQFFGPGTRLTVL.

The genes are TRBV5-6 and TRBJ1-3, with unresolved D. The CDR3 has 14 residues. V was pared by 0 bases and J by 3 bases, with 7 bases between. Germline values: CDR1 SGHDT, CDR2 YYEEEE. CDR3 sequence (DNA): TGTGCCAGCAGCTTGGGGCCAAGTGGAAACACCATATATTTT. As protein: CASSLGPSGNTIYF.

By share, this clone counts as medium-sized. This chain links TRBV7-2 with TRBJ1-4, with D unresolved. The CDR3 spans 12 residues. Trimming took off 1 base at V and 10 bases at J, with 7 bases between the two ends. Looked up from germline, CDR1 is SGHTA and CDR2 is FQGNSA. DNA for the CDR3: TGTGCCAGCAGCTTAGATCTAGGAAAACTGTTTTTT. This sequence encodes CASSLDLGKLFF.

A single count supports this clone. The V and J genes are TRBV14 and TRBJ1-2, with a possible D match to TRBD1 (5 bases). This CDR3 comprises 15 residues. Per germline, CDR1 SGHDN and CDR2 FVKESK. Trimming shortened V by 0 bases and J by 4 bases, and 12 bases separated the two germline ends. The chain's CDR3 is CASSQDVDGAYGYTF. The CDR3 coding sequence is TGTGCCAGCAGCCAAGATGTGGACGGGGCCTATGGCTACACCTTC.